One and the same sample provided the 23 T cell receptor beta chains below, sequenced in a study of beta chain features in type 1 diabetes. Reverse transcription of all isolated RNA meant that expressed TCRB transcripts were sequenced. Only in-frame clones appear in the TCRdb table, and some are missing; sequencing was by immunoSEQ multiplex PCR. The table has about 140,000 clones, less than 9% seen once. Material for sequencing was central memory CD4+ T cells from blood. The receptors stem from a woman between 25 and 40 years old in good health.

In this sample, this clone turned up many times. The chain couples TRBV4-2 to TRBJ1-4, with 8 positions matching TRBD1. After removal of 1 base from V and 5 bases from J, the junction contained 3 bases not matched to a gene. Per germline, CDR1 LGHNA and CDR2 YNFKEQ. CDR3 length: 15 residues. CDR3 region: CASSQAGQGNEKLFF. In DNA, the CDR3 is TGTGCCAGCAGCCAAGCAGGACAGGGAAATGAAAAACTGTTTTTT.

This clone was observed a few times. The chain combines TRBV18 with TRBJ1-4, with D uncertain. Germline assignment: CDR1 KGHSH and CDR2 LQKENI. This CDR3 region has 13 residues. Between the trimmed V and J ends, which lost 8 bases and 7 bases, there was a span of 14 bases. The CDR3 sequence is CASRPRVPEKLFF. CDR3 nucleotide sequence: TGTGCCAGCCGCCCGAGGGTACCTGAAAAACTGTTTTTT.

This clone occurred a few times. V gene TRBV4-2 combines with J gene TRBJ2-3; 9 nucleotides align to TRBD2. The CDR3 is 16 residues long. J was trimmed by 3 bases and V by 4 bases; bases with no gene match: 8. Germline V gene lookup returns CDR1 LGHNA and CDR2 YNFKEQ. This CDR3 reads CASSLGAGGPTDTQYF. The CDR3 DNA sequence: TGTGCCAGCAGCCTAGGGGCGGGAGGGCCAACAGATACGCAGTATTTT.

This clone has only a few counts. The chain combines TRBV18 with TRBJ2-5; possibly TRBD1 for D (6 bases). V was trimmed by 2 bases and J by 3 bases, leaving 10 bases between them. CDR1 is KGHSH, CDR2 LQKENI, per germline. CDR3 size: 14 residues. This chain's CDR3 is CASSPFGQKETQYF. Here the CDR3 DNA reads TGTGCCAGCTCACCATTCGGACAGAAAGAGACCCAGTACTTC.

This clone was seen many times. V usage is TRBV5-6 and J usage is TRBJ2-1, with 14 bases aligning to TRBD2. CDR1 and CDR2 (germline): SGHDT, YYEEEE. V was pared by 3 bases and J by 6 bases, with 5 bases of the junction left unmatched. CDR3 length: 16 amino acids. The CDR3 region has the DNA TGTGCCAGCAGCTCGGGACTAGCGGGAGTATCCAATGAGCAGTTCTTC. Protein sequence: CASSSGLAGVSNEQFF. The full variable domain, its missing parts supplied by reference TRBV5-6 and TRBJ2-1, is DAGVTQSPTHLIKTRGQQVTLRCSPKSGHDTVSWYQQALGQGPQFIFQYYEEEERQRGNFPDRFSGHQFPNYSSELNVNALLLGDSALYLCASSSGLAGVSNEQFFGPGTRLTVL.

This clone has a count of ten or more. The chain couples TRBV19 to TRBJ2-7, with D tentatively TRBD2 (7 bases). V lost 9 bases and J 0 bases, leaving 12 bases between the germline ends. Germline-derived CDR1 and CDR2 are LNHDA and SQIVND (reference sequence). The CDR3 contains 13 residues. CDR3 amino acids: CARGRGTSYEQYF. CDR3 DNA sequence: TGTGCCAGGGGGAGGGGGACCTCCTACGAGCAGTACTTC.

The chain has TRBV27 and TRBJ2-2; the D gene is possibly TRBD2 (6 bases). The CDR3 runs to 16 residues. The ends were cut back, 7 bases at V and 4 bases at J, with 19 bases in the middle. CDR1 and CDR2 from the germline V gene are MNHEY and SMNVEV (reference sequence). CDR3 coding DNA: TGTGCCAGCACCCGACGCGGGGACCCTACCACCGGGGAGCTGTTTTTT. Translating gives CASTRRGDPTTGELFF.

This clone was counted between two and nine times. The J gene is TRBJ2-5, the V gene TRBV4-2; TRBD2 matches at 12 bases. CDR1 LGHNA and CDR2 YNFKEQ come from the germline V gene. This CDR3 comprises 18 residues. V trimming: 0 bases; J trimming: 2 bases; junction bases outside the gene matches: 7. CDR3 coding DNA: TGTGCCAGCAGCCAAGATCAACTAGCGGGAGGTATACAAGAGACCCAGTACTTC. This gives the protein CASSQDQLAGGIQETQYF.

V and J are TRBV2 and TRBJ2-5, with D perhaps matching TRBD1 (5 bases). V dropped 7 bases and J dropped 5 bases, with 8 bases sitting between them. The CDR3 consists of 11 residues. The germline gives CDR1 SNHLY, CDR2 FYNNEI. The CDR3: CASKKGETQYF. CDR3 DNA: TGTGCCAGCAAAAAGGGGGAGACCCAGTACTTC.

The chain carries TRBV14 and TRBJ1-1; D uncertain. V dropped 0 bases and J dropped 2 bases, with 10 bases sitting between them. CDR3 length: 15 residues. In germline, CDR1 is SGHDN, CDR2 FVKESK. CDR3 region: CASSQDLGRNTEAFF. The CDR3 bases are TGTGCCAGCAGCCAAGATCTAGGAAGAAACACTGAAGCTTTCTTT.

In this sample, this clone turned up a few times. The chain employs TRBV7-2 and TRBJ1-4, with D perhaps matching TRBD1 (6 bases). V shed 5 bases and J shed 4 bases, with 14 bases lying between them. Germline lookup yields CDR1 SGHTA and CDR2 FQGNSA. CDR3 length equals 15 residues. The CDR3 bases are TGTGCCAGCAGCACCCAAATACAGGGTAATGAAAAACTGTTTTTT. This translates into CASSTQIQGNEKLFF.

V gene TRBV28 combines with J gene TRBJ2-1; D possibly corresponds to TRBD2 (6 bases). Between the trimmed V and J ends, which lost 5 bases and 10 bases, there was a span of 18 bases. The CDR3 consists of 14 residues. CDR1 and CDR2 (germline): MDHEN, SYDVKM. CDR3 nucleotide sequence: TGTGCCAGCAGTGAACATAGGGGACTGATAGAGCAGTTCTTC. It codes for CASSEHRGLIEQFF.

The chain has TRBV4-3 and TRBJ2-4; D might be TRBD2 (5 bases). CDR3 length: 16 amino acids. Germline assignment: CDR1 LGHNA and CDR2 YSLEER. V was trimmed by 0 bases and J by 1 base, leaving 10 bases between them. The CDR3 DNA reads as TGCGCCAGCAGCCAAGAAGGTCCTAGCGCCAAAAACATTCAGTACTTC. Amino acid sequence: CASSQEGPSAKNIQYF.

The table lists this clone with a few counts. This chain uses TRBV29-1 with TRBJ2-1; 7 nucleotides align to TRBD2. The V and J ends lost 7 bases and 4 bases, in that order; junction bases with no gene match: 13. The germline gives CDR1 SQVTM, CDR2 ANQGSEA. This CDR3 comprises 15 residues. In nucleotides, the CDR3 is TGCAGCGGCGCCCTTGTGGGCGGGAGTTACAATGAGCAGTTCTTC. As protein: CSGALVGGSYNEQFF.

This clone came up a few times. The V call is TRBV7-2, the J call TRBJ2-7; TRBD2 might be the D (6 bases). Between the trimmed V and J ends, which lost 3 bases and 4 bases, there was a span of 13 bases. Germline V gene lookup returns CDR1 SGHTA and CDR2 FQGNSA. This CDR3 has 14 residues. The DNA for the CDR3 is TGTGCCAGCAGCTTGTCGGGAGTAACTTACGAGCAGTACTTC. Amino acid sequence: CASSLSGVTYEQYF.

This clone was counted only a few times. V gene TRBV6-5 combines with J gene TRBJ2-7; possible D gene TRBD2, 7 bases. This CDR3 has 13 amino acids. The V end was cut by 6 bases, the J end by 4 bases, with 13 bases between. Per the germline V gene, CDR1 is MNHEY and CDR2 is SVGAGI. The CDR3 coding sequence is TGTGCCAGCAGCCAGAGGGGGGGTTACGAGCAGTACTTC. Protein product: CASSQRGGYEQYF.

In its sample, this clone was seen many times. The chain carries TRBV11-2 and TRBJ2-1, with TRBD2 matching 7 bases. The germline gives CDR1 SGHAT, CDR2 FQNNGV. CDR3 length equals 14 residues. V dropped 4 bases and J dropped 5; count of bases not matched to a gene: 5. In DNA form, the CDR3 reads TGTGCCAGCAGCTATAGCGGGCGGAACAATGAGCAGTTCTTC. Encoded protein: CASSYSGRNNEQFF.

The sample holds many counts of this clone. This sequence joins TRBV14 and TRBJ1-2; D gene ambiguous. CDR1 is SGHDN, CDR2 FVKESK, per germline. CDR3 length: 13 residues. Trimming removed 1 base from V and 8 bases from J, with 11 bases in between. The CDR3 nucleotides are TGTGCCAGCAGCCAAGTTTACAGCAACGGCTACACCTTC. It translates to CASSQVYSNGYTF.

V usage is TRBV11-2 and J usage is TRBJ1-4; TRBD1 matches 7 bases. Losses at the gene ends were 5 bases for V and 6 bases for J; bases not matched to a gene: 6. Germline CDR1 reads SGHAT; CDR2 reads FQNNGV. CDR3 length: 14 residues. The CDR3 DNA reads TGTGCCAGCAGCCCTGGACAGGTCCATGAAAAACTGTTTTTT. Translation gives CASSPGQVHEKLFF.

This clone was observed many times. The chain carries TRBV29-1 and TRBJ2-2; 9 nucleotides match TRBD1. This CDR3 contains 14 residues. Unmatched junction bases numbered 9, after V lost 6 bases and J lost 7 bases. The germline gives CDR1 SQVTM, CDR2 ANQGSEA. The CDR3 is CSVAQQGADGELFF. The DNA for the CDR3 is TGCAGCGTGGCACAACAGGGGGCGGACGGGGAGCTGTTTTTT.

This clone was recorded a few times. This chain links TRBV7-9 with TRBJ2-7; TRBD1 matches at 7 bases. The junction had 7 bases not matched to a gene; V was cut back by 5 bases and J by 3 bases. CDR1 is SEHNR, CDR2 FQNEAQ, per germline (reference sequence). The CDR3 spans 14 residues. CDR3 DNA sequence: TGTGCCAGCAGCCCGAGGGACAGCATCTACGAGCAGTACTTC. Its translation is CASSPRDSIYEQYF.

The rearrangement joins TRBV19 to TRBJ2-7, with a possible D match to TRBD2 (5 bases). This CDR3 comprises 14 residues. Germline CDR1 reads LNHDA; CDR2 reads SQIVND (reference sequence). With 10 bases removed from V and 1 base from J, the gap between germline ends came to 17 bases. CDR3 residues: CATSQAAASYEQYF. The DNA for the CDR3 is TGTGCCACCTCCCAAGCGGCTGCATCCTACGAGCAGTACTTC.

V and J are TRBV5-1 and TRBJ2-3, with TRBD1 identical over 8 bases. There are 15 residues in the CDR3. Trimming at V came to 4 bases and at J to 4 bases, leaving 8 bases not matched to a gene. CDR1 SGHRS and CDR2 YFSETQ come from the germline V gene. CDR3 in DNA: TGCGCCAGCAGCACGTCGACAGGGGATTCAGATACGCAGTATTTT. Its protein is CASSTSTGDSDTQYF.